The clone carrying this TCR beta chain was seen a handful of times. Antigen: not known. TCRdb re-analysed the 5' RACE reads in MiXCR, keeping a single row per CDR3 protein. In the table there are 45,000 to 60,000 distinct CDR3 sequences, around 26% of which are singletons. Naive CD4+ cells had CD25+ Tregs removed. Study observations and caveats: Tumor Treg TCRs overlapped most with tumor naive CD4+ cells. Tumor memory CD4+ T cell TCR gene usage clustered with blood and lymph node memory CD4+ cells and lymph node naive CD4+ cells.

Germline CDR1 and CDR2: SGHTA and FQGNSA. Between the trimmed V and J ends, which lost 2 bases and 0 bases, there was a span of 5 bases. The CDR3 has 15 amino acids. The chain links TRBV7-2 to TRBJ2-6; D remains ambiguous. Input material: tumor-infiltrating naive CD4+ T cells sorted from the breast tumor. As for subset: naive CD4+ T cells, CD4+CD45RA+CD25-. This receptor was obtained from a female donor with breast cancer. This CDR3 reads CASSLHHSGANVLTF. The CDR3, as DNA: TGTGCCAGCAGCTTACACCACTCTGGGGCCAACGTCCTGACTTTC.